A single T cell receptor (beta chain) is shown here with its context. This clone was counted only a few times. Its antigen is not yet known. Base qualities are missing; no much larger clone stands one base away. The cohort comprised around 700 healthy bone marrow donors. At the time of sampling, all cohort members were nominally healthy, though unrecorded immune exposures were likely present. The donor tested CMV seronegative, placing the donor among the roughly 400 seronegative members of the cohort. A peripheral blood sample was provided by each donor, and peripheral blood mononuclear cells were used for TCR beta sequencing. Genomic DNA was extracted from the blood cell samples with the Qiagen DNeasy Blood Extraction Kit. The CDR1 and CDR2 encoded by the germline V gene (reference sequence) are MNHNY and SVGAGI. CDR3 length: 13 amino acids, cysteine to phenylalanine. CDR3 DNA only is kept here, 39 bases in frame from base 1. The V end loses 4 bases and the J end loses 3 bases, and a stretch of 10 bases separates them.

The data derive from a study of cytomegalovirus exposure and HLA in healthy donors (TCRdb year 2017). Regarding the complete study: An earlier analysis of some 550 of the donors reported roughly 300 Gb of sequence data and more than 90 million unique TCR beta sequences from 190 million or so T cells. An early release covering over 500 HLA-typed donors comprised about 290 gigabases of sequencing data and roughly 85 million unique TCR sequences. The genetic ancestry cluster associated with self-reported Caucasian donors included about 84% of the 300 to 450 genotyped donors. The study was designed to test whether signatures of past pathogen exposure could be identified by cataloging public T cell receptors. The T cell repertoires of several hundred subjects were profiled by immunosequencing and related to cytomegalovirus serostatus. Besides the first cohort of 550 to 750 subjects, a separate validation cohort made up of around 120 different subjects was used. To predict cytomegalovirus infection status, the study combined high-throughput TCR immunosequencing, statistical association of individual TCRs with disease status, and machine learning. A later analysis re-examined previously published TCR beta repertoires from hundreds of donors and added high-resolution HLA genotyping to investigate patterns of TCR occurrence. In the later analysis, no new phenotypic data were used to find candidate immune exposures; instead, reliance was placed on TCR beta sequences and their occurrence across donors. In an earlier analysis of more than 550 of the donors, high-throughput TCR beta sequencing was used to judge whether each TCR beta V gene segment behaved as functional or pseudogenic. Donor age, sex, ethnicity and CMV serostatus were collected together with the repertoire data. In a later genetic analysis, genome-wide SNP genotypes for about 65% of the roughly 700 donors were used, and that subset was treated as a discovery cohort. Every repertoire in the discovery cohort had been generated on one and the same sequencing platform. HLA typing included class I and class II loci at four-digit resolution. Typing coverage differed by locus: A, B, C, DRB1 and DQB1 were typed in about 629-640 donors, DQA1 in roughly 500, DPA1 in nearly 610, and DPB1 in approximately 450. A handful of DR-DQ haplotypes were handled as single units for association and clustering because linkage in the cohort was strong. Among 398 genotyped donors of the cohort, an average of about 220,000 unique TCR beta nucleotide sequences was sequenced per donor, of which about 18% were non-productive. What the work shows at the level of the full study, not this receptor alone: Linkage disequilibrium might explain the correlated functional status among segregating V segments, but an unknown experimental factor could not be excluded. In vitro tests confirmed that a few of the cytomegalovirus-associated TCR beta chains recognize cytomegalovirus antigens. In a later analysis, over 15,000 TCR beta sequences were associated with specific HLA alleles at a false discovery rate of 0.05. Cytomegalovirus status was reported to be diagnosed by the classifier with high specificity and sensitivity in both the original and validation cohorts. According to a later analysis, parvovirus B19, influenza, CMV and Epstein-Barr virus appeared linked to several top co-occurrence clusters. A further reported finding was that TCR beta sequences accurately predicted the HLA-A and HLA-B alleles for most subjects in the first cohort. When HLA alleles, especially DR and DQ, strongly co-occurred, TCR associations were difficult to assign to individual alleles. In the study, approximately 160 TCR beta chains were listed as associated with cytomegalovirus. CMV serostatus was the only immune exposure information available for the cohort. Some IMGT-functional V segments, including TRBV6-2 and TRBV6-3, could not be told apart with the 87-base-pair reads, so those segments were excluded. The cohort was sequenced for TCR beta chains only, and without alpha or paired-chain data the features that could be detected were limited. The sequencing pipeline was judged likely to have produced a cluster of highly shared sequence variants as a technical artifact. Compared with equally common non-associated chains, HLA-associated TCR beta chains in a later analysis were more clonally expanded and had lower generation probabilities. According to the authors, the approach could potentially be generalized to other disease states and immunological phenotypes. In a later genetic analysis, a missense DCLRE1C variant was associated with V-gene and J-gene trimming of TCR beta chains, and the association was replicated in an independent cohort. In a later analysis, most CMV-associated TCR beta chains were found to appear HLA-restricted, with HLA associations seemingly driven largely by CMV exposure. The presence/absence analyses assumed that sequencing depth was roughly uniform across donors, and that assumption may not be true. Broadly in line with IMGT annotations, most TCR beta V segments showed up in productive rearrangements about 87% or about 30% of the time in an earlier analysis of a few hundred of the donors. HLA typing was unavailable for some donors at each locus, so association tests used only the typed subset. Compared with the roughly 700-donor mean, donors in an Asian-associated ancestry cluster had fewer N-insertions in productive TCRs, according to a later genetic analysis. According to a later analysis, TCR association rates differed among HLA loci, with DRB1 alleles showing the most associated TCRs and HLA-C alleles showing the fewest. Most TCR sequences were observed very rarely across donors, whereas some public TCRs were present in many individuals. Because counts were too low, roughly 18 rarely observed V segments, including chromosome 9 orphons, were left out of the earlier analysis of 500 to 750 of the donors.

Preparation of the library involved the immunoSEQ multiplex PCR assay. For the multiplex PCR, a mixture combining 60 forward primers for TCR Vbeta segments and 13 reverse primers for TCR Jbeta segments was used. A multiplex PCR assay on genomic DNA amplified the CDR3 region of rearranged TCR beta genes. The Illumina HiSeq System was used to sequence the amplified TCR beta libraries as 87-base-pair reads. The study's processing was this. A later analysis tallied 75 million to 95 million unique TCR beta chains across the 666 repertoires, and roughly 11 million of those chains were shared by two or more donors. Raw reads were error-corrected and collapsed into unique sequences with a nearest-neighbor algorithm that merged closely related sequences to remove PCR and sequencing errors. To assign V, D and J gene segments, CDR3 sequences were aligned to IMGT reference sequences. For a sequence to be retained, at least a six-nucleotide match to both a V gene segment and a J gene segment was required. Rearrangements were called productive when the CDR3 lacked stop codons and stayed in frame with V and J; all others were non-productive. CDR3 was defined according to IMGT convention as the region running from the second conserved V-encoded cysteine to the conserved J-encoded phenylalanine. The earlier analysis of some 540 of the donors excluded any sequence lacking an unambiguous match to a single V gene segment. An earlier analysis of 500 to 700 of the donors classified V segments as functional when productive rearrangements were above 56.7% and as segregating when the standard deviation between donors was above 5%. A statistical classification framework was developed to diagnose cytomegalovirus status using the catalog of TCR beta chain sequences. V and J gene assignment, in a later analysis, came from comparing TCR nucleotide sequences with IMGT/GENE-DB human TR gene sequences. The TCRdist pipeline was used in a later analysis to assign CDR3 sequences and most-parsimonious VDJ recombination scenarios. In a later analysis, each TCR beta chain was defined by its CDR3 amino acid sequence together with its V-gene family, and reads without a unique V-gene family were excluded. In a later analysis, a few hundred highly shared, low-generation-probability nucleotide sequences were removed to address suspected cross-contamination and a sequencing artifact. In a later analysis, a clonal expansion index for each public chain was calculated from normalized within-repertoire ranks of inferred template counts. In a later analysis, generation probabilities were computed using a VDJ recombination model fitted to out-of-frame rearrangements, and the results were checked against IGoR. A later analysis scored TCR-TCR, TCR-HLA and TCR-CMV co-occurrence with hypergeometric tests, applying a repertoire-size bias correction to TCR pairs. In a later analysis, false discovery rates were estimated by permuting HLA or CMV assignments 20 times. A later analysis grouped co-occurring TCRs with DBSCAN, adding TCRdist sequence similarity when clustering within HLA-allele-positive subsets. Repertoires with fewer than 30,000 or more than 120,000 public chains, plus five repertoires with anomalous nucleotide sharing, were excluded from co-occurrence clustering. Imported from immuneACCESS, the table was reduced by TCRdb to in-frame sequences with V and J called. These copies leave out some clones; in studies compared against another copy, an unresolved V gene accounts for under half, and the cause of the remainder is not known. That table gives V, J and clone size, and the DNA gave D and trimming. The sample has 150,000 to 200,000 clones on record, 80% to 85% of them singletons. The top ten hold approximately 0.8% of the sample.

The material sequenced was PBMCs. Recombination connected TRBV6-6 to TRBJ2-7; TRBD2 is possibly the D segment (6 matching bases). The receptor was derived from a woman aged 18-30 years in good health and CMV-seronegative. The DNA sequence is given as TGTGCCAGCAGTTTAGCGGAGCTCTACGAGCAGTACTTC. Translated, it gives CASSLAELYEQYF.